The present TCR beta chain was sequenced within a study of T-cell memory formation after mild COVID-19. The overall study: TCR clusters mostly belonged to single donors. General study findings and limits: Second-wave clones reaching peak frequency on day 37 lacked confirmed SARS-CoV-2 specificity. Pre-infection memory held some responding clones, suggesting pre-existing cross-reactive T cells responded.

CDR3 size: 8 residues. Germline values: CDR1 SEHNR, CDR2 FQNEAQ (reference sequence). Constant-segment primers were used for 5'RACE, and the resulting TCR alpha and TCR beta cDNA libraries carried sample barcodes and UMIs. TCRdb called the 5' RACE reads again in MiXCR, with one record for every CDR3 protein. Here the sample spans fewer than 250,000 distinct CDR3 sequences, more than 9% being singletons. This clonotype was seen a few times. Its antigen is currently unknown. One junction end disagrees with the germline gene, perhaps due to a read error. The chain employs TRBV7-9 and TRBJ1-1; possibly TRBD1 for D (5 bases). The sequenced material came from PBMCs or a T cell subset sorted from them (not recorded which). This clonotype originated in a man younger than 35 who had mild COVID-19 (a few samples of this study predate the infection). Cell type and time point are not known. Here the CDR3 reads CASSPGIF. The CDR3 DNA is TGTGCCAGCAGCCCAGGGATCTTT.